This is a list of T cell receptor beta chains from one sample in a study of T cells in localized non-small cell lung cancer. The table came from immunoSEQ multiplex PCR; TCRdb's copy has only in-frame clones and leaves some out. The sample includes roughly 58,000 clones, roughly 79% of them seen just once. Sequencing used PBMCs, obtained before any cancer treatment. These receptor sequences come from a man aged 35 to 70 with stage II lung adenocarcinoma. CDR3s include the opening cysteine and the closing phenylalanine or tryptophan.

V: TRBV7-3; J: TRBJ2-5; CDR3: CASSPSAGEETQYF
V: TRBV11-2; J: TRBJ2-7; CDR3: CASSLAAGYEQYF
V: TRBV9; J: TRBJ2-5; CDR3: CASSVGGSEETQYF
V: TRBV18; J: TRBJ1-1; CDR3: CASSPSQNTEAFF
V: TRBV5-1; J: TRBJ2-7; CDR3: CASSLEASGRGAYEQYF
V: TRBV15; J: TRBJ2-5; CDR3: CATSSRTSGSSGTQYF
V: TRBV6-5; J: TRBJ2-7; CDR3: CASSPGLTYEQYF
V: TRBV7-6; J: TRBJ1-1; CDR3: CASSRAGIRNTEAFF
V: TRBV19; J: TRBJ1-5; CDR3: CASSLSSGRDGKAPQHF
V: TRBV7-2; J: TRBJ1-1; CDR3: CASSPQGAYTEAFF
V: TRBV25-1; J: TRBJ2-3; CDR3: CASSEYHRGDTQYF
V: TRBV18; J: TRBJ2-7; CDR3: CASSPLGVGYEQYF
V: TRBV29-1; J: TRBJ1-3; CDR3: CSVVEGAIPGNTIYF
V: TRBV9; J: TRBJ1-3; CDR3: CASSVDGGMDTIYF
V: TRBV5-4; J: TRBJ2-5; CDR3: CASSFWEETQYF
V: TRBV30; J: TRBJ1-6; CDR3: CAWSPWTGGGYNSPLHF
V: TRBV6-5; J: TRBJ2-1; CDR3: CASSYTEYNEQFF
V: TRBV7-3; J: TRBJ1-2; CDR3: CASSQGQAYGYTF
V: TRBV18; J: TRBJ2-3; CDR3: CASSPNSVDTQYF
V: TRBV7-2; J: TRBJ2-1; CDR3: CASSTPGFDNEQFF
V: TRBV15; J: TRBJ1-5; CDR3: CATGLGRGQPQHF
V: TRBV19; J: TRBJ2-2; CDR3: CASSGPGQGVGELFF
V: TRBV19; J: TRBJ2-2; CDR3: CASTTIGKADTGELFF
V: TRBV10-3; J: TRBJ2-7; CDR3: CAIRPDSNYEQYF
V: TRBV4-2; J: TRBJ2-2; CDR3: CASSLEAGVGTGELFF
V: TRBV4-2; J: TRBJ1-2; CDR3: CASSPQGSVNYGYTF
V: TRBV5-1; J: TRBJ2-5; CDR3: CASSPTSGQETQYF
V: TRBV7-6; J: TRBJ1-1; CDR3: CASSSRGDRGDTEAFF
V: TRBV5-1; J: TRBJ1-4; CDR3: CASTLTGDNEKLFF
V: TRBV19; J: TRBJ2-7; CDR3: CASSKGALGYEQYF
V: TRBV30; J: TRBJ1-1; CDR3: CAWNGQGWTEAFF
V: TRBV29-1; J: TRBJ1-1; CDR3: CSVRDTVEGMAFF
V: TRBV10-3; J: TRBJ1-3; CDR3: CAISPSGSGNTIYF
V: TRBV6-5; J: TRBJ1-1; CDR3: CASSYSTGLNTEAFF
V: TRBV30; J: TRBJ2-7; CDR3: CAWSGGAYEQYF
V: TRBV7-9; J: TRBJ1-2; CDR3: CASSLALPTRGYGYTF
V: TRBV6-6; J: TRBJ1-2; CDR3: CASSPGTVGYTF
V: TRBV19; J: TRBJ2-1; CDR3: CASSFSYNEQFF
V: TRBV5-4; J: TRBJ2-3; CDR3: CASSLDNKPTDTQYF
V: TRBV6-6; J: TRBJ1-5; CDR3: CASSSLQGWQPQHF
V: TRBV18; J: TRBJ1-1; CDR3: CASSGQGMNTEAFF
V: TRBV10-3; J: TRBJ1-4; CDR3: CAISESMDPNEKLFF
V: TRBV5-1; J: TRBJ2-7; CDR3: CASSLGSSSYEQYF
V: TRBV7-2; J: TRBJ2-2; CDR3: CASSLPSGGRTGELFF
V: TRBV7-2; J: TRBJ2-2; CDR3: CASSYGRTGELFF
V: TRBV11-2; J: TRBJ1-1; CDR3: CASSLGQGFTEAFF
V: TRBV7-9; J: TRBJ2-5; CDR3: CASSPYESAWETQYF
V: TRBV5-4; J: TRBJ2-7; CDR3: CASSLGQGLEQYF
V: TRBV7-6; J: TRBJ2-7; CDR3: CASSLGRGQAAYEQYF
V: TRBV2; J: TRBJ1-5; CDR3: CASSERGTSNQPQHF
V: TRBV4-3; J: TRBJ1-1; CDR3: CASSLSQNTEAFF
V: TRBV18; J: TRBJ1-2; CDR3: CASSPLAEDYGYTF
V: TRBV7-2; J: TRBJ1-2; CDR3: CASSLESVYGYTF
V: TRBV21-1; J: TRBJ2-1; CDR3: CASSTRYRTGLEDEQFF
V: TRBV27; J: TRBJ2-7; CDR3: CASSSRGLSPYEQYF